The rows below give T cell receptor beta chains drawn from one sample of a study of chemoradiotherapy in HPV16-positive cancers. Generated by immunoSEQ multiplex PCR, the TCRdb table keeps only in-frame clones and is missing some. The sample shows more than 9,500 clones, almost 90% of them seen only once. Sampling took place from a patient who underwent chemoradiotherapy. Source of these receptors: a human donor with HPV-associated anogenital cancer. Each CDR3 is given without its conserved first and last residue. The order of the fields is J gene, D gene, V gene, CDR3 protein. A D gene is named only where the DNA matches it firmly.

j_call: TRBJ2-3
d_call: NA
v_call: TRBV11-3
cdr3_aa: ASSPRGRNTDTQY

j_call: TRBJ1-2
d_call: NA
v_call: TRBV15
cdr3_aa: ATSRDLPAPGGYT

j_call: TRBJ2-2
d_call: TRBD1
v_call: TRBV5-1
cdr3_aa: ASSLGAGGTGELF

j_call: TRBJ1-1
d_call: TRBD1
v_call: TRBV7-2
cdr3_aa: ASSLAAGQLQNTEAF

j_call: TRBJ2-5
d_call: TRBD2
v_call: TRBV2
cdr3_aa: ASSSGRETQY

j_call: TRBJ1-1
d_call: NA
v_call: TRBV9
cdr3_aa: ASSVVAAGTEAF

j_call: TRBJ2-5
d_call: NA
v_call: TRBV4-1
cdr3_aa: ASSQDEGGGGETQY

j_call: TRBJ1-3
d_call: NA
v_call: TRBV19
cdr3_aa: ASSIFGSSVSGNTIY

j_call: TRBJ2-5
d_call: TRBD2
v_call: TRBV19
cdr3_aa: ASSLGTSGVQETQY

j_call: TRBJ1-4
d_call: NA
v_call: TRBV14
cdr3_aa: ASSQVVETVGGLNEKLF

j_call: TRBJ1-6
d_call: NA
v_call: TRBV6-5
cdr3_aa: ASSYAHGGNSPLH

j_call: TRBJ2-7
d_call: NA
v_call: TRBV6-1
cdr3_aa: ASTRDGHEQY

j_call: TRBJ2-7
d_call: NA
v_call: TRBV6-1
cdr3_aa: ASKERPNYEQY

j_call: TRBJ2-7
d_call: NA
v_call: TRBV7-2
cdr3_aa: ASSLSVDHEQY

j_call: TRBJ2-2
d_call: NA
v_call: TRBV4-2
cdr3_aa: ASSQATGELF

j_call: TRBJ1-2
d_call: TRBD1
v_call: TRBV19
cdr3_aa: ASSTWTGRSHYGYT

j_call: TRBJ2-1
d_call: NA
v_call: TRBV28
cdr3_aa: ASSLLRFGRADPQF

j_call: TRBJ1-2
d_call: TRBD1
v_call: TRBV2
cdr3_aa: ASRGQTYGYT

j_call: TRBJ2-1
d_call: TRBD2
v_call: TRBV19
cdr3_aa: ASSILSGGAGNEQF

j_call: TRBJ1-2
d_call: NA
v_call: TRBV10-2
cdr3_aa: ASSEEGVVRAIDGYT

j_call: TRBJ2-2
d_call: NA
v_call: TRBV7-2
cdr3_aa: ASSLAMGGPNTGELF

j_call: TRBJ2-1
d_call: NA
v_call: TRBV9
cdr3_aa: ASSGNNEQF

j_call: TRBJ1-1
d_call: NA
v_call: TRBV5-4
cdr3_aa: ASSLQGNKNTEAF

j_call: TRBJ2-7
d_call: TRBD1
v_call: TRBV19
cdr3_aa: ASSKTGTGGEQY

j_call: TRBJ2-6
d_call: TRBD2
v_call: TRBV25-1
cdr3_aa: ASSRDSGGASGANVLT

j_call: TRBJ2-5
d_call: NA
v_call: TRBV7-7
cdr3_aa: ASSPATETQY

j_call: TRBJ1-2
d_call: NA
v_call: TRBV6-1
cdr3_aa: ASSGGINYGYT

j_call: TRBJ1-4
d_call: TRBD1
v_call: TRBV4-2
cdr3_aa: ASSQDTGGASEKLF